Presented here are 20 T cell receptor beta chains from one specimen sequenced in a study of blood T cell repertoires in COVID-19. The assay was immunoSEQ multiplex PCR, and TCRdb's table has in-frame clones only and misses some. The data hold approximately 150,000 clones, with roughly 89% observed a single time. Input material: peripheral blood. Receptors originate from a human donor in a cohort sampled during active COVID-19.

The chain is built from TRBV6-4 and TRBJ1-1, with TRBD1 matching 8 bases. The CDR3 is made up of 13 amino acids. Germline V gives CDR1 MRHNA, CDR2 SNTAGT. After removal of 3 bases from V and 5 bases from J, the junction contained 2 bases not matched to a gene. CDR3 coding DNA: TGTGCCAGCAGTGAACAGGGGGGGACTGAAGCTTTCTTT. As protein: CASSEQGGTEAFF.

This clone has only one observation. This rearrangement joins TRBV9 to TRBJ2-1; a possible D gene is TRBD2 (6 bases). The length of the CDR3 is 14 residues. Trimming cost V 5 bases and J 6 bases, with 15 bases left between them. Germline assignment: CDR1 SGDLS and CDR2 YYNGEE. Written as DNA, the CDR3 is TGTGCCAGCAGGAGAGAGGGGCGGGGCAATGAGCAGTTCTTC. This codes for CASRREGRGNEQFF. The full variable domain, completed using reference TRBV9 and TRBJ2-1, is DSGVTQTPKHLITATGQRVTLRCSPRSGDLSVYWYQQSLDQGLQFLIQYYNGEERAKGNILERFSAQQFPDLHSELNLSSLELGDSALYFCASRREGRGNEQFFGPGTRLTVL.

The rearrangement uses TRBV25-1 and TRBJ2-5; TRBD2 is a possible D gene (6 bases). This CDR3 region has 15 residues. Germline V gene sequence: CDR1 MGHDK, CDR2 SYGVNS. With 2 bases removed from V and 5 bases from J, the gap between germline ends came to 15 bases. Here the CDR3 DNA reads TGTGCCAGCAGTGAAAGGGCGGGGTTCGGGGAGACCCAGTACTTC. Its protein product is CASSERAGFGETQYF.

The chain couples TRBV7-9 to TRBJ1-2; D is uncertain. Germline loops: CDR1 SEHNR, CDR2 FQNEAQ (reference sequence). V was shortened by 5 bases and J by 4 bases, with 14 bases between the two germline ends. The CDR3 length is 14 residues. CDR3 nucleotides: TGTGCCAGCAGCCCAGACGCGGGTGGCTATGGCTACACCTTC. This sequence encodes CASSPDAGGYGYTF.

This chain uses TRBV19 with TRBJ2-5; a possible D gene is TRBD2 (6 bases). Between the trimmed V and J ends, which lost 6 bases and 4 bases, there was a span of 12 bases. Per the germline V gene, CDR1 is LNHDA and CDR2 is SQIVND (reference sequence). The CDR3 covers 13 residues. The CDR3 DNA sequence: TGTGCCAGTAGAAAAAGGGGAGGAGAGACCCAGTACTTC. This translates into CASRKRGGETQYF.

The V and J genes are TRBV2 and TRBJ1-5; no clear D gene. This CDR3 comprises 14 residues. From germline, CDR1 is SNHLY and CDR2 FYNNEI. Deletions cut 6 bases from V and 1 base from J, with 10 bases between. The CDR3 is CASSYYGSNQPQHF. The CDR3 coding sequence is TGTGCCAGCAGCTACTACGGGAGCAATCAGCCCCAGCATTTT.

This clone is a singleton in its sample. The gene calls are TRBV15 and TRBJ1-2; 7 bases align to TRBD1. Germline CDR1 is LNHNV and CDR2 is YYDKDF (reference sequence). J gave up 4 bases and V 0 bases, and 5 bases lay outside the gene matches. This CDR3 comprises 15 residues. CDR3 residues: CATSRDRAGGYGYTF. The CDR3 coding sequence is TGTGCCACCAGCAGAGATCGGGCAGGGGGCTATGGCTACACCTTC.

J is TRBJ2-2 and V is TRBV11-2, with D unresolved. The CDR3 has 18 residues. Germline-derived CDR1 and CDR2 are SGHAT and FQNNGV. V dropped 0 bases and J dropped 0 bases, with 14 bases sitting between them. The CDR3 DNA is TGTGCCAGCAGCTTAGATCCCCCAGGCTTCGCGAACACCGGGGAGCTGTTTTTT. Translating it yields CASSLDPPGFANTGELFF.

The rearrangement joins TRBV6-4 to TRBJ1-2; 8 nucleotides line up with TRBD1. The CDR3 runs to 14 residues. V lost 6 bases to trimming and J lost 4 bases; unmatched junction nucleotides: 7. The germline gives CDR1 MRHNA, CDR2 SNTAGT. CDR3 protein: CASSPDREGYGYTF. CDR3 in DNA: TGTGCCAGCAGCCCGGACAGGGAAGGCTATGGCTACACCTTC.

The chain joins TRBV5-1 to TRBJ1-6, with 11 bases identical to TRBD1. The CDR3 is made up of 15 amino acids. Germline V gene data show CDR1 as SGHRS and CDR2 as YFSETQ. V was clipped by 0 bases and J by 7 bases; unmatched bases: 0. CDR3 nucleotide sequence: TGCGCCAGCAGCTTGGGGACAGGGGGCAATTCACCCCTCCACTTT. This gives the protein CASSLGTGGNSPLHF.

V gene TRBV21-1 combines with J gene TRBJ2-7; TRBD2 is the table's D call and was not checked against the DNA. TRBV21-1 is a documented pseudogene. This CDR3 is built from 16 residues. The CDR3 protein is CASRYLVGSSRYEQYF. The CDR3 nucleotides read TGTGCCAGCAGGTACCTTGTAGGGAGTTCACGCTACGAGCAGTACTTC.

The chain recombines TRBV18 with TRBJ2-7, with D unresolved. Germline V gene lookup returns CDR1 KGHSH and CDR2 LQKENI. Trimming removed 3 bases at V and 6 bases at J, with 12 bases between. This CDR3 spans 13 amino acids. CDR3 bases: TGTGCCAGCTCACCGGAGCTGAGTGGCGAGCAGTACTTC. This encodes CASSPELSGEQYF.

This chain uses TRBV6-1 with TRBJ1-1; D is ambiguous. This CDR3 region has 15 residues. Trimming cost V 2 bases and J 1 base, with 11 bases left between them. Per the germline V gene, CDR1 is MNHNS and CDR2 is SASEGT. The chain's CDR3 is CASSEFWEPNTEAFF. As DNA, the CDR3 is TGTGCCAGCAGTGAATTTTGGGAGCCGAACACTGAAGCTTTCTTT.

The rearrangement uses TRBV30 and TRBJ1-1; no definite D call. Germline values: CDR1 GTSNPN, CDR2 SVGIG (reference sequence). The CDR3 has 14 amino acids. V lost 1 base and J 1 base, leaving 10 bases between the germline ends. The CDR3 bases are TGTGCCTGGAGTGAGCGCTTACCGAACACTGAAGCTTTCTTT. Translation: CAWSERLPNTEAFF.

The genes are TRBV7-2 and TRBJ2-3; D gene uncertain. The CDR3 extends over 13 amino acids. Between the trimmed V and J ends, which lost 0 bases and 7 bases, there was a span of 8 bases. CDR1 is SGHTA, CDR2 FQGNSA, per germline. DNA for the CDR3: TGTGCCAGCAGCTTAGCCGCGAGCAATACGCAGTATTTT. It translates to CASSLAASNTQYF.

CDR3: CASTSQGSGELFF. In DNA form, the CDR3 reads TGTGCCAGCACCTCACAGGGTTCCGGGGAGCTGTTTTTT. The chain uses TRBV11-2 and TRBJ2-2; tentatively, D is TRBD1 (6 bases). CDR1 and CDR2 (germline): SGHAT, FQNNGV. CDR3 length equals 13 residues. With 7 bases removed from V and 6 bases from J, the gap between germline ends came to 12 bases.

CDR3 coding DNA: TGTGCCAGCAGCCCCATCCAGGGGGCGCAAGGCACCGGGGAGCTGTTTTTT. Protein sequence: CASSPIQGAQGTGELFF. The V and J genes are TRBV5-6 and TRBJ2-2; 8 nucleotides align to TRBD1. Trimming cost V 4 bases and J 4 bases; bases outside gene matches: 12. This CDR3 has 17 amino acids. The germline CDR1 and CDR2 sequences are SGHDT and YYEEEE.

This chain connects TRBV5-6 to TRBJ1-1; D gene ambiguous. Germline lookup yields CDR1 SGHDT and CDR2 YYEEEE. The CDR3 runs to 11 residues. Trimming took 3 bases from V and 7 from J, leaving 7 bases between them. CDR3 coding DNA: TGTGCCAGCAGCTCCTTTAATGAAGCTTTCTTT. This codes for CASSSFNEAFF.

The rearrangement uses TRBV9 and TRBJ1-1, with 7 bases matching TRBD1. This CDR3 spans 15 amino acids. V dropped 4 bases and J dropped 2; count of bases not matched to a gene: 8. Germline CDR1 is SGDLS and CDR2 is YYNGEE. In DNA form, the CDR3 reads TGTGCCAGCAGCTCATCTGGGACAGAAAACACTGAAGCTTTCTTT. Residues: CASSSSGTENTEAFF.

The CDR3: CASSPGQSTDTQYF. The CDR3 DNA is TGTGCCAGCAGCCCGGGACAGAGCACAGATACGCAGTATTTT. V usage is TRBV7-2 and J usage is TRBJ2-3; 7 bases line up with TRBD1. There are 14 residues in the CDR3. Germline values: CDR1 SGHTA, CDR2 FQGNSA. V shed 5 bases and J 0 bases; nucleotides not matched to a gene: 2.